This T cell receptor beta chain was identified in a study of Graves' ophthalmopathy and Graves' hyperthyroidism. Investigators amplified TCR beta CDR3 regions from RNA transcripts. HTBI primers were used in a first-round RT-PCR, which preceded a second-round multiplex PCR. In TCRdb, the multiplex PCR reads were re-called with MiXCR into one record per CDR3 protein. The table lists 450,000 to 600,000 distinct CDR3 sequences, less than 40% of them singletons. People with hyperthyroidism were aged 18 to 65 and newly diagnosed, under 2 months' duration. The count of this clonotype is one. It is unclear where the CDR3 begins or ends on the DNA, so no DNA is shown, and the CDR3 is as TCRdb lists it. CDR1 is SEHNR and CDR2 is FQNEAQ in the germline V gene (reference sequence). The CDR3 length equals 20 residues, ends included.

The chain uses TRBV7-9 and TRBJ2-2; the DNA was not compared with TRBD2, the D call given in the table. Material: peripheral blood or thyroid tissue (not recorded which). This sequence was found in an adult man with Graves' hyperthyroidism. Here the CDR3 reads CASSFYICSARESPSGELFF.